This is a list of T cell receptor beta chains from one sample in a study of cytomegalovirus exposure and HLA in healthy donors. Sequencing was performed with immunoSEQ multiplex PCR; in TCRdb, only in-frame clones are kept and a portion is missing. Counted here are about 83,000 clones, just over 70% occurring once; the ten biggest clones make up under 10%. The sequencing input was PBMCs. The receptors come from a man in his 60s in good health and CMV-seronegative. CDR3s include the opening cysteine and the closing phenylalanine or tryptophan. D genes are given only for firm matches. Clone size, where shown, is once, few, many, or a class for clones that have expanded.

TRBJ2-5 . . TRBV5-5 CASSLDLVAPGTQYF TGTGCCAGCAGCTTGGATCTAGTCGCCCCCGGGACCCAGTACTTC
TRBJ2-7 . few TRBV9 CASSAQTESYEQYF TGTGCCAGCAGCGCACAGACAGAATCCTACGAGCAGTACTTC
TRBJ2-3 TRBD2 . TRBV15 CATSRARLSGGDEDTQYF TGTGCCACCAGCAGAGCACGACTTAGCGGGGGGGATGAGGATACGCAGTATTTT
TRBJ2-1 TRBD2 . TRBV7-9 CASSLGDGRGLAGEQFF TGTGCCAGCAGCTTAGGAGATGGGCGGGGACTAGCGGGTGAGCAGTTCTTC
TRBJ1-5 . . TRBV6-5 CASSYSIGEDQPQHF TGTGCCAGCAGTTACTCGATCGGGGAGGACCAGCCCCAGCATTTT
TRBJ2-1 TRBD2 . TRBV29-1 CSVTSGVINNEQFF TGCAGCGTAACTAGCGGAGTAATCAACAATGAGCAGTTCTTC
TRBJ2-5 . . TRBV19 CASSQGGIQETQYF TGTGCCAGTAGCCAGGGTGGGATTCAAGAGACCCAGTACTTC
TRBJ1-6 . once TRBV7-2 CASSLATYSPLHF TGTGCCAGCAGCTTAGCGACTTATTCACCCCTCCACTTT
TRBJ2-1 . . TRBV5-6 CASSPGVDEQFF TGTGCCAGCAGCCCGGGGGTAGATGAGCAGTTCTTC
TRBJ2-1 TRBD1 few TRBV9 CASSVTGTGVNEQFF TGTGCCAGCAGCGTGACGGGGACAGGGGTAAATGAGCAGTTCTTC
TRBJ1-4 TRBD1 . TRBV6-5 CASRRDSNEKLFF TGTGCCAGCAGACGGGACAGTAATGAAAAACTGTTTTTT
TRBJ2-7 TRBD1 few TRBV6-5 CASSNRDRDYEQYF TGTGCCAGCAGTAACCGGGACAGAGACTACGAGCAGTACTTC
TRBJ1-4 TRBD1 . TRBV14 CASSRRDRGEEKLFF TGTGCCAGCAGCCGTCGGGACAGGGGTGAGGAAAAACTGTTTTTT
TRBJ2-1 . once TRBV5-1 CASSPGTSNEQFF TGCGCCAGCAGCCCAGGGACATCCAATGAGCAGTTCTTC
TRBJ2-7 TRBD2 few TRBV14 CASSLQRDSYEQYF TGTGCCAGCAGCCTTCAGCGGGACTCCTACGAGCAGTACTTC
TRBJ1-4 . . TRBV10-3 CAISERGTNEKLFF TGTGCCATCAGTGAGAGGGGGACTAATGAAAAACTGTTTTTT
TRBJ2-3 . . TRBV12-5 CASGFSGELTDTQYF TGTGCTAGTGGTTTCTCAGGGGAGTTGACAGATACGCAGTATTTT
TRBJ1-2 . few TRBV6-6 CASSYPTSTSNYGYTF TGTGCCAGCAGTTACCCTACATCGACATCTAACTATGGCTACACCTTC
TRBJ2-5 TRBD2 few TRBV12-5 CASGFRPSGDQETQYF TGTGCTAGTGGTTTTCGTCCTAGCGGGGACCAAGAGACCCAGTACTTC
TRBJ2-2 . . TRBV10-1 CASTTSDGTGELFF TGCGCCAGCACTACCTCTGATGGCACCGGGGAGCTGTTTTTT
TRBJ1-1 TRBD1 . TRBV29-1 CSVPRGQGLSEAFF TGCAGCGTTCCGAGAGGACAGGGTTTGTCTGAAGCTTTCTTT
TRBJ1-1 . . TRBV6-1 CASSERTTVNTEAFF TGTGCCAGCAGTGAACGCACCACAGTGAACACTGAAGCTTTCTTT
TRBJ2-3 TRBD2 few TRBV7-2 CASSLEYWAGGSTDTQYF TGTGCCAGCAGCTTAGAGTACTGGGCGGGGGGGAGCACAGATACGCAGTATTTT
TRBJ2-3 . . TRBV20-1 CAGVREDTQYF TGCGCAGGAGTCAGGGAAGATACGCAGTATTTT
TRBJ2-2 . . TRBV7-9 CASSLLAANTGELFF TGTGCCAGCAGCTTACTGGCGGCTAACACCGGGGAGCTGTTTTTT
TRBJ2-3 . few TRBV29-1 CSVRDTGGDTQYF TGCAGTGTTCGGGACACGGGTGGAGATACGCAGTATTTT
TRBJ1-4 TRBD1 once TRBV28 CAIQGDATNEKLFF TGTGCCATCCAGGGGGATGCAACTAATGAAAAACTGTTTTTT
TRBJ2-2 TRBD2 . TRBV6-5 CASSYSGSGRTGELFF TGTGCCAGCAGTTACTCTGGTAGCGGGAGGACCGGGGAGCTGTTTTTT
TRBJ1-5 . . TRBV12-5 CASGPELRNQPQHF TGTGCTAGTGGCCCCGAGTTGCGCAATCAGCCCCAGCATTTT
TRBJ1-2 . . TRBV7-2 CASSLMVSGGYGYTF TGTGCCAGCAGCTTAATGGTATCGGGAGGCTATGGCTACACCTTC
TRBJ2-2 TRBD1 once TRBV6-5 CASRIRQGQTGELFF TGTGCCAGCAGGATTCGACAGGGACAAACCGGGGAGCTGTTTTTT
TRBJ1-1 TRBD1 few TRBV4-1 CASSQTITRGPLNTEAFF TGCGCCAGCAGCCAAACAATCACCAGGGGGCCTTTAAACACTGAAGCTTTCTTT
TRBJ1-1 TRBD1 few TRBV4-3 CASSQEVRTGGTEAFF TGCGCCAGCAGCCAAGAGGTACGGACAGGGGGTACTGAAGCTTTCTTT
TRBJ2-5 TRBD2 . TRBV5-4 CASSFVAGGQETQYF TGTGCCAGCAGCTTTGTAGCGGGAGGTCAAGAGACCCAGTACTTC
TRBJ2-5 . once TRBV27 CASSPWAGETQYF TGTGCCAGCAGTCCTTGGGCGGGGGAGACCCAGTACTTC
TRBJ2-7 . . TRBV6-1 CASTLAYEQYF TGTGCCAGCACCCTAGCCTACGAGCAGTACTTC
TRBJ2-7 . . TRBV28 CASSTGRRGGGYEQYF TGTGCCAGCAGCACCGGTCGCCGGGGCGGAGGGTACGAGCAGTACTTC
TRBJ1-2 TRBD1 . TRBV5-4 CASTTDRDGYTF TGTGCCAGCACCACGGACAGGGACGGCTACACCTTC
TRBJ2-5 TRBD2 few TRBV11-3 CASSLAGGPQETQYF TGTGCCAGCAGCTTAGCGGGAGGGCCTCAAGAGACCCAGTACTTC
TRBJ2-1 TRBD2 few TRBV2 CASRRTSGLNEQFF TGTGCCAGCAGGAGGACTAGCGGGTTAAATGAGCAGTTCTTC
TRBJ1-5 TRBD1 . TRBV6-5 CASSMDRGVNQPQHF TGTGCCAGCAGCATGGACAGGGGAGTCAATCAGCCCCAGCATTTT
TRBJ1-2 . . TRBV5-1 CASSLDRASEGYTF TGCGCCAGCAGCTTGGACAGGGCTTCTGAAGGCTACACCTTC
TRBJ2-7 . . TRBV29-1 CSVGSTRDSYEQYF TGCAGCGTTGGTTCGACTAGGGACTCCTACGAGCAGTACTTC
TRBJ2-7 . . TRBV6-5 CASSPTPRDIYEQYF TGTGCCAGCAGTCCCACCCCTCGGGACATCTACGAGCAGTACTTC
TRBJ2-1 TRBD2 . TRBV7-8 CASSSSSGVGEQFF TGTGCCAGCAGCTCATCTAGCGGGGTTGGGGAGCAGTTCTTC
TRBJ1-3 . . TRBV28 CAGRSPSGNTIYF TGTGCCGGCAGGTCCCCATCTGGAAACACCATATATTTT
TRBJ1-5 . . TRBV19 CASERGGTVVFPQHF TGTGCCAGTGAAAGGGGAGGGACGGTAGTCTTTCCCCAGCATTTT
TRBJ2-7 . . TRBV7-9 CASSSMTGSYEQYF TGTGCCAGCAGCTCGATGACTGGTTCCTACGAGCAGTACTTC
TRBJ2-1 . . TRBV7-2 CASSYRGSTYNEQFF TGTGCCAGCAGCTACAGAGGGTCCACGTACAATGAGCAGTTCTTC
TRBJ1-3 . . TRBV6-1 CASIQENSGNTIYF TGTGCCAGCATACAGGAGAACTCTGGAAACACCATATATTTT
TRBJ1-1 . . TRBV15 CATSRERRVSTEAFF TGTGCCACCAGCAGAGAGAGAAGAGTTAGCACTGAAGCTTTCTTT
TRBJ1-3 . . TRBV7-8 CASSLRGSGNTIYF TGTGCCAGCAGCTTACGGGGATCAGGAAACACCATATATTTT
TRBJ2-7 TRBD1 once TRBV9 CASSNGQGVGLVGEQYF TGTGCCAGCAGCAATGGACAGGGGGTAGGCCTTGTCGGCGAGCAGTACTTC
TRBJ1-5 . . TRBV5-8 CASSLIRQTALSQHF TGTGCCAGCAGCTTGATTAGACAGACAGCCCTTTCCCAGCATTTT
TRBJ2-1 . . TRBV5-1 CASSLNSDEQFF TGCGCCAGCAGCTTGAATAGTGATGAGCAGTTCTTC